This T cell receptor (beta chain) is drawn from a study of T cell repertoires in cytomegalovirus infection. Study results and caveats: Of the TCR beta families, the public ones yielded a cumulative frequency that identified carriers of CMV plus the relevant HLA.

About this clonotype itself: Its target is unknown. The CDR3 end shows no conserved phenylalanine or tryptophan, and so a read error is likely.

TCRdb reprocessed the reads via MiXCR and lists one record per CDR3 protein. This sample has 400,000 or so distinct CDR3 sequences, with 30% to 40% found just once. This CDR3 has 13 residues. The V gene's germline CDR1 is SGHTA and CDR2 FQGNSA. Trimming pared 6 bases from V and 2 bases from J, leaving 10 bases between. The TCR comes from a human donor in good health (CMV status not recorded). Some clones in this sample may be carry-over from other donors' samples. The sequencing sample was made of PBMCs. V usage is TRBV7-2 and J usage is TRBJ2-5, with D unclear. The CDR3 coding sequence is TGTGCCAGCAGAACGCCTCCTCAAGAGACCCAGTACCTC. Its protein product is CASRTPPQETQYL.